This T cell receptor (beta chain) was sequenced during a study of regulatory T cells in long-lasting Graves disease. Findings of the study overall: No thyroid tissue was studied; the work used peripheral blood only.

Arm-PCR of CDR3 regions and iRepertoire HTBI primers were used to build TCR beta libraries. One entry per CDR3 protein results from TCRdb running MiXCR on the multiplex PCR reads. The sample holds fewer than 450,000 distinct CDR3 sequences, roughly 15% seen once. Sample time point: newly diagnosed GD, antithyroid drugs for less than 3 months. Preparation of the TCR library used RNA extracted from PBMCs. In Xi'an, China, an endocrinology department was the source of patients. There are many counts of this clonotype. Antigen unknown. These data also formed part of another study, on T cells in Graves' hyperthyroidism and ophthalmopathy. That paper adds: Ophthalmopathy was model-predicted a median approximately six months pre-onset.

The receptor was derived from a woman aged 40 to 49 with Graves disease. Source: peripheral blood mononuclear cells (PBMCs), taken at new diagnosis, from a patient treated with antithyroid drugs.

In DNA, the CDR3 is TGTGCCAGCAGACAGACAGGGACGGGAACTGAAGCTTTCTTT. It codes for CASRQTGTGTEAFF. The V and J genes are TRBV11-3 and TRBJ1-1; 7 bases are shared with TRBD1. The CDR3 spans 14 residues. Germline lookup yields CDR1 SGHNT and CDR2 YENEEA. The V segment lost 6 bases and the J segment 5 bases; nucleotides outside the gene matches: 9.